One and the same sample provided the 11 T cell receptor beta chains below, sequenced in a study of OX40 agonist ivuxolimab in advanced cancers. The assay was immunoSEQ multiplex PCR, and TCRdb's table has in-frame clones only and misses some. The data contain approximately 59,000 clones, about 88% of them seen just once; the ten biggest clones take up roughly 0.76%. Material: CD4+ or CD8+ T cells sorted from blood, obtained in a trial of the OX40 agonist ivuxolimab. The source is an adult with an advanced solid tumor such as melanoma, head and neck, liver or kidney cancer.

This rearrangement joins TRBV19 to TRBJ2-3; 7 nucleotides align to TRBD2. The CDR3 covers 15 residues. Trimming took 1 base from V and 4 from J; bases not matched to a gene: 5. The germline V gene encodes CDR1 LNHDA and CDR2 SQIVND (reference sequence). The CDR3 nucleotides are TGTGCCAGTAGTATAGGGGAGGGCCACTCAGATACGCAGTATTTT. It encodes CASSIGEGHSDTQYF.

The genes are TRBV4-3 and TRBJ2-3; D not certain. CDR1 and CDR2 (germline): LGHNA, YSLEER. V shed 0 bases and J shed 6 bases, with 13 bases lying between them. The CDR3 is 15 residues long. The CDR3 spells CASSQERRPLDTQYF. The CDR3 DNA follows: TGCGCCAGCAGCCAAGAGAGACGGCCCCTGGATACGCAGTATTTT.

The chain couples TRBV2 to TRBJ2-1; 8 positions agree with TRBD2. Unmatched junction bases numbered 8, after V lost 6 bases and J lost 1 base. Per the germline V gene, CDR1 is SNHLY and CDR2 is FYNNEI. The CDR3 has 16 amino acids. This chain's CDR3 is CASRPLSGKSYNEQFF. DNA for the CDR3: TGTGCCAGCAGACCCCTTAGCGGGAAGTCCTACAATGAGCAGTTCTTC.

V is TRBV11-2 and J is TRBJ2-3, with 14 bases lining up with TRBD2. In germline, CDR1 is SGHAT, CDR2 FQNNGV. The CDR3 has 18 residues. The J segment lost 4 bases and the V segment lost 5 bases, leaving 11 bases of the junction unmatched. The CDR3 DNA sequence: TGTGCCAGCAGCCGCCCCGGGACTAGCGGGAGAGGGCCAGATACGCAGTATTTT. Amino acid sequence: CASSRPGTSGRGPDTQYF.

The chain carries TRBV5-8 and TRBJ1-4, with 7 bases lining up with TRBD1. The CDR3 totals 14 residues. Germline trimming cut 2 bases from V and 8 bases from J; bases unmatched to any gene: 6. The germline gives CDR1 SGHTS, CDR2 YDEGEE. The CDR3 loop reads CASSLRQGFEKLFF. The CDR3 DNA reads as TGTGCCAGCAGCTTAAGACAGGGTTTCGAAAAACTGTTTTTT.

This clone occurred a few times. The CDR3 reads CASSVGFGEQYF. The CDR3 nucleotides are TGTGCCAGCAGCGTTGGTTTCGGCGAGCAGTACTTC. The chain combines TRBV9 with TRBJ2-7; D is unresolved. Germline V gives CDR1 SGDLS, CDR2 YYNGEE. V lost 2 bases to trimming and J lost 6 bases, with 9 bases between them. CDR3 size: 12 residues.

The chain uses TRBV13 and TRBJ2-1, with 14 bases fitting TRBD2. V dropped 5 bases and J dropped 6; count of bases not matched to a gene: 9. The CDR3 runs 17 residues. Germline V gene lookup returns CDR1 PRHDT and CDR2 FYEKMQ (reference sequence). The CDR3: CASSLTAGTSGSNEQFF. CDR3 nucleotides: TGTGCCAGCAGCCTAACCGCCGGGACTAGCGGGAGCAATGAGCAGTTCTTC.

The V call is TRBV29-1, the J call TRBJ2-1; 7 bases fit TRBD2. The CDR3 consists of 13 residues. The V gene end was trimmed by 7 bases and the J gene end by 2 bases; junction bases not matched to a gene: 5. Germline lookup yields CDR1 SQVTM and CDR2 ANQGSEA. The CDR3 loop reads CSGRGSTYNEQFF. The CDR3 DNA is TGCAGCGGTCGCGGGAGTACCTACAATGAGCAGTTCTTC.

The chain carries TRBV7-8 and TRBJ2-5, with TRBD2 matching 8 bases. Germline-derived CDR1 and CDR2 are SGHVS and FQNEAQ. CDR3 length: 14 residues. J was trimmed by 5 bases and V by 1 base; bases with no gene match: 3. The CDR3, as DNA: TGTGCCAGCAGCTTAGGCGGGGGGCGGGAGACCCAGTACTTC. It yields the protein CASSLGGGRETQYF.

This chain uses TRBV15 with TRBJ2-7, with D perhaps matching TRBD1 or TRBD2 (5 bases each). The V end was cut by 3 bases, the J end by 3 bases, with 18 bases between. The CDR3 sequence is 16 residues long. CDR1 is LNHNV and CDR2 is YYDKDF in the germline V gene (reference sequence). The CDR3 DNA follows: TGTGCCACCAGCAGTGCCCTCTCGGGACCCCTCTACGAGCAGTACTTC. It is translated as CATSSALSGPLYEQYF.

CDR3 protein: CASSQEGGLAGGPLRDTQYF. The CDR3 DNA reads TGTGCCAGCAGCCAAGAGGGCGGACTAGCGGGAGGGCCATTGAGAGATACGCAGTATTTT. The rearrangement links TRBV4-2 to TRBJ2-3; TRBD2 aligns across 15 bases. The CDR3 is 20 residues long. The V gene end was trimmed by 0 bases and the J gene end by 5 bases; junction bases not matched to a gene: 12. Germline V gene lookup returns CDR1 LGHNA and CDR2 YNFKEQ.